Presented here are 24 T cell receptor beta chains from one specimen sequenced in a study of blood T cells in healthy people across ages. Combining a sample-barcoded 5' primer with a J-beta primer mix, a second PCR ran for roughly 7 to 12 cycles. TCRdb ran MiXCR on the 5' RACE reads and lists one entry per CDR3 protein. The table shows about 580,000 distinct CDR3 sequences, with around 48% occurring only once. Sequencing used blood. These receptors were collected from a man at least 80 years old in good health.

V is TRBV7-2 and J is TRBJ1-2; TRBD1 matches at 7 bases. V gave up 4 bases and J gave up 5 bases; unmatched junction bases: 10. Germline V lookup: CDR1 SGHTA, CDR2 FQGNSA. The CDR3 covers 15 residues. The CDR3 loop reads CASSSTGSNGYGYTF. The CDR3 DNA reads TGTGCCAGCAGCTCGACAGGGAGTAATGGATATGGCTACACCTTC. The complete variable domain, with remaining parts taken from reference TRBV7-2 and TRBJ1-2, reads GAGVSQSPSNKVTEKGKDVELRCDPISGHTALYWYRQSLGQGLEFLIYFQGNSAPDKSGLPSDRFSAERTGGSVSTLTIQRTQQEDSAVYLCASSSTGSNGYGYTFGSGTRLTVV.

The V and J genes are TRBV6-2 or TRBV6-3 and TRBJ2-7, with 12 positions matching TRBD1. The CDR3 is made up of 15 amino acids. Looked up from germline, CDR1 is MNHEY and CDR2 is SVGEGT. Trimming at V came to 6 bases and at J to 0 bases, leaving 3 bases not matched to a gene. The CDR3 DNA reads TGTGCCAGCAGGGGACAGGGGGCCTTCTCCTACGAGCAGTACTTC. It yields the protein CASRGQGAFSYEQYF.

This chain joins TRBV7-2 and TRBJ2-7; no reliable D call. The better agreement between TRBJ2-4 and the DNA end casts doubt on the J call. The CDR3 extends over 12 amino acids. CDR1 is SGHTA and CDR2 is FQGNSA in the germline V gene. This CDR3 reads CANTTDMNIQYF. As DNA, the CDR3 is TGTGCCAACACTACAGACATGAACATTCAGTACTTC.

This sequence joins TRBV6-1 and TRBJ2-3; D possibly corresponds to TRBD2 (6 bases). The CDR3 contains 14 residues. The germline V gene has CDR1 MNHNS and CDR2 SASEGT. The V end lost 10 bases, the J end lost 0 bases, and 14 bases lay between the germline ends. The CDR3 region has the DNA TGTGCCACCAAGATGGGACTTAGCACAGATACGCAGTATTTT. Protein: CATKMGLSTDTQYF.

The rearrangement joins TRBV28 to TRBJ2-4; possibly TRBD1 for D (6 bases). CDR1 MDHEN and CDR2 SYDVKM come from the germline V gene. V was clipped by 4 bases and J by 1 base, with 14 bases between them. The CDR3 is 16 amino acids. This CDR3 reads CASSSAGAYAKNIQYF. CDR3 nucleotides: TGTGCCAGCAGTTCCGCAGGGGCTTACGCCAAAAACATTCAGTACTTC.

Of note for this clonotype: The junction and the germline gene differ at one end; a read error may be behind it. The CDR3 sequence: CVSSVSGTGYGEQFF. CDR3 nucleotide sequence: TGTGTCAGCAGCGTAAGCGGGACAGGGTACGGTGAGCAGTTCTTC. This sequence joins TRBV9 and TRBJ2-1; 9 bases align to TRBD1. CDR3 length: 15 residues. Germline V lookup: CDR1 SGDLS, CDR2 YYNGEE.

In this sample, this clonotype turned up a few times. V is TRBV29-1 and J is TRBJ2-7, with D possibly being TRBD2 (6 bases). In germline, CDR1 is SQVTM, CDR2 ANQGSEA. The CDR3 contains 13 residues. The DNA for the CDR3 is TGCAGTGTCTCTGCGGGGACCACCTACGAGCAGTACTTC. Translated, it gives CSVSAGTTYEQYF.

The chain couples TRBV6-2 or TRBV6-3 to TRBJ2-7; weak D call: TRBD2 (6 bases). The CDR3 length is 16 residues. Germline CDR1 MNHEY, CDR2 SVGEGT. The ends were cut back, 1 base at V and 5 bases at J, with 18 bases in the middle. In DNA, the CDR3 is TGTGCCAGCAGTTACTTAGTCGGGAGACTTCTCCACGAGCAGTACTTC. This sequence encodes CASSYLVGRLLHEQYF.

This clonotype was observed a handful of times. The rearrangement uses TRBV7-2 and TRBJ2-7; D is unclear. The CDR3 contains 13 residues. Germline CDR1 is SGHTA and CDR2 is FQGNSA. Between the trimmed V and J ends, which lost 1 base and 6 bases, there was a span of 10 bases. This CDR3 is CASSLEVRTEQYF. CDR3 nucleotide sequence: TGTGCCAGCAGCTTAGAAGTTCGCACCGAGCAGTACTTC.

This clonotype was counted a few times. The chain carries TRBV20-1 and TRBJ1-6; a possible D gene is TRBD1 (5 bases). CDR3 length: 17 amino acids. Between the trimmed V and J ends, which lost 3 bases and 0 bases, there was a span of 15 bases. In germline, CDR1 is DFQATT, CDR2 SNEGSKA (reference sequence). Written as DNA, the CDR3 is TGCAGTGCTAGGGCCCCGGGACGGAGCTCCTATAATTCACCCCTCCACTTT. Its protein is CSARAPGRSSYNSPLHF.

The V and J genes are TRBV29-1 and TRBJ2-1, with D possibly being TRBD1 or TRBD2 (6 bases each). V shed 7 bases and J shed 0 bases, with 13 bases lying between them. Germline CDR1 and CDR2: SQVTM and ANQGSEA. This CDR3 is 14 amino acids long. The CDR3, as DNA: TGCAGCGCCCAAGGGGGGTCCTCCTACAATGAGCAGTTCTTC. Translating gives CSAQGGSSYNEQFF.

The rearrangement uses TRBV29-1 and TRBJ2-7; the D call may be TRBD1 or TRBD2 (5 bases each). The CDR3 spans 14 residues. CDR1 and CDR2 from the germline V gene are SQVTM and ANQGSEA. The ends were cut back, 0 bases at V and 3 bases at J, with 12 bases in the middle. The CDR3 bases are TGCAGCGTTGAAGATGGGGGTTCCCTCTACGAGCAGTACTTC. This gives the protein CSVEDGGSLYEQYF.

V and J are TRBV7-2 and TRBJ2-1; TRBD2 agrees at 7 bases. This CDR3 comprises 15 residues. Germline CDR1 reads SGHTA; CDR2 reads FQGNSA. The ends lost 6 bases at V and 5 bases at J; junction bases unmatched: 10. This CDR3 reads CASSYRLASNNEQFF. The CDR3 DNA sequence: TGTGCCAGCAGTTACCGACTAGCCTCTAACAATGAGCAGTTCTTC.

This chain links TRBV7-2 with TRBJ1-6; weak D call: TRBD1 (5 bases). Trimming removed 5 bases at V and 13 bases at J, with 15 bases between. The CDR3 contains 13 residues. Germline values: CDR1 SGHTA, CDR2 FQGNSA. DNA of the CDR3: TGTGCCAGCAGCCGAAGTCAGGGCGATCCCCTCCACTTT. This sequence encodes CASSRSQGDPLHF.

The chain joins TRBV29-1 to TRBJ2-5, with a tentative D call TRBD1 (5 bases). The CDR3 consists of 14 residues. Trimming took 6 bases from V and 2 from J, leaving 16 bases between them. Per the germline V gene, CDR1 is SQVTM and CDR2 is ANQGSEA. In DNA form, the CDR3 reads TGCAGCGTCGTAGACCCCAGGGTTCAAGAGACCCAGTACTTC. It is translated as CSVVDPRVQETQYF.

J is TRBJ2-5 and V is TRBV9; D unresolved. The CDR3 is made up of 16 amino acids. The V and J ends lost 4 bases and 11 bases respectively, with 27 bases between them. CDR1 and CDR2 (germline): SGDLS, YYNGEE. The CDR3 here is CASSSWLSSPHNEQYF. The CDR3 coding sequence is TGTGCCAGCAGCTCCTGGTTATCGTCCCCCCACAATGAGCAGTACTTC.

This clonotype has just one count. V gene TRBV6-2 or TRBV6-3 combines with J gene TRBJ2-7; either TRBD1 or TRBD2 may supply D (5 bases each). V was cut by 6 bases and J by 2 bases, with 20 bases left in between. In germline, CDR1 is MNHEY, CDR2 SVGEGT. There are 16 residues in the CDR3. CDR3 DNA sequence: TGTGCCAGCAGCGACTCCCTCAGGGAGAAAACCTACGAGCAGTACTTC. This translates into CASSDSLREKTYEQYF.

The chain combines TRBV6-2 or TRBV6-3 with TRBJ2-5; weak D call: TRBD2 (5 bases). CDR3 size: 12 residues. Per germline, CDR1 MNHEY and CDR2 SVGEGT. Trimming stripped 10 bases from V and 1 base from J, with 10 bases between. CDR3 sequence: CANNGLQETQYF. The CDR3 DNA sequence: TGTGCCAACAACGGACTCCAAGAGACCCAGTACTTC.

The V gene is TRBV7-9, the J gene TRBJ2-5; the D gene is possibly TRBD1 (6 bases). Germline V gene sequence: CDR1 SEHNR, CDR2 FQNEAQ (reference sequence). This CDR3 comprises 16 residues. Trimming cost V 6 bases and J 12 bases, with 29 bases left between them. Written as DNA, the CDR3 is TGTGCCAGCAGTCTCAATCAAGGGGGAAGACGAGTAAAAAAGTACTTC. Protein product: CASSLNQGGRRVKKYF. Filled out from reference TRBV7-9 and TRBJ2-5, the complete variable domain reads DTGVSQNPRHKITKRGQNVTFRCDPISEHNRLYWYRQTLGQGPEFLTYFQNEAQLEKSRLLSDRFSAERPKGSFSTLEIQRTEQGDSAMYLCASSLNQGGRRVKKYFGPGTRLLVL.

This rearrangement joins TRBV28 to TRBJ2-1, with a weak D call TRBD2 (6 bases). Germline V CDR1 and CDR2: MDHEN, SYDVKM. This CDR3 contains 15 residues. V lost 5 bases and J lost 6, with 17 bases in between. The CDR3 coding sequence is TGTGCCAGCAGTCCCCCGGGCGCGGGGCCCAATGAGCAGTTCTTC. This codes for CASSPPGAGPNEQFF.

The rearrangement uses TRBV19 and TRBJ1-2, with D unclear. CDR1 and CDR2 (germline): LNHDA, SQIVND (reference sequence). The CDR3 runs 15 residues. With 2 bases removed from V and 6 bases from J, the gap between germline ends came to 16 bases. CDR3 region: CASSILRGRLNGYTF. The CDR3 bases are TGTGCCAGTAGTATATTAAGAGGGAGACTGAATGGCTACACCTTC. The full variable domain, its missing parts supplied by reference TRBV19 and TRBJ1-2, is DGGITQSPKYLFRKEGQNVTLSCEQNLNHDAMYWYRQDPGQGLRLIYYSQIVNDFQKGDIAEGYSVSREKKESFPLTVTSAQKNPTAFYLCASSILRGRLNGYTFGSGTRLTVV.

This chain joins TRBV7-2 and TRBJ2-1, with TRBD1 matching over 10 bases. The germline gives CDR1 SGHTA, CDR2 FQGNSA. J lost 8 bases, V lost 1 base, and 8 bases had no gene match. CDR3 length: 16 amino acids. The CDR3 DNA sequence: TGTGCCAGCAGCTTAGTGGGGACAGGGGTGGCATATGAGCAGTTCTTC. Translating it yields CASSLVGTGVAYEQFF.

V usage is TRBV20-1 and J usage is TRBJ2-7; D remains ambiguous. Germline-derived CDR1 and CDR2 are DFQATT and SNEGSKA (reference sequence). Trimming removed 6 bases from V and 2 bases from J, with 11 bases in between. The CDR3 loop spans 12 amino acids. The CDR3, as DNA: TGCAGTGCGGGAAAAAGTCCCTACGAGCAGTACTTC. This translates into CSAGKSPYEQYF.

This chain connects TRBV6-2 or TRBV6-3 to TRBJ1-6; D may be TRBD1 (5 bases). V lost 5 bases and J lost 8, with 16 bases in between. The V gene's germline CDR1 is MNHEY and CDR2 SVGEGT. The CDR3 runs to 15 residues. CDR3 amino acids: CASSLQGDSDSPLHF. The CDR3 nucleotides read TGTGCCAGCAGTCTCCAAGGGGACTCAGATTCACCCCTCCACTTT.